These T cell receptor beta chains were read from a single sample in a study of blood T cell repertoires in COVID-19. This table comes from immunoSEQ multiplex PCR, and its TCRdb copy is limited to in-frame clones, with some not included. The top ten hold around a sixth of the sample, which has roughly 300,000 clones, under 95% seen once. The sample comprised PBMCs or T cells enriched from blood (not recorded which). These receptors all stem from a woman in her twenties or thirties who had recovered from COVID-19. Both conserved end residues are part of each CDR3. The D gene is left open where the match is weak. Size tells how often a clone was seen (once, few, many) or the class of an expanded clone, and some rows leave it out.

J | size | D | V | DNA | CDR3
TRBJ2-5 | once | TRBD2 | TRBV7-8 | TGTGCCAGCAGCTTAGGGACTAGCTGGGAGACCCAGTACTTC | CASSLGTSWETQYF
TRBJ2-7 | NA | TRBD1 | TRBV9 | TGTGCCAGCAGCCCCGGGACAGGGGAGGCCGAGCAGTACTTC | CASSPGTGEAEQYF
TRBJ2-1 | NA | TRBD2 | TRBV6-2/TRBV6-3 | TGTGCCAGCAGTTCCCTGACTAGCGGGAGTCAAGGCAACAATGAGCAGTTCTTC | CASSSLTSGSQGNNEQFF
TRBJ2-2 | few | NA | TRBV5-1 | TGCGCCAGCAGCTTGAGGGGCCAAGGTGGCGGGGAGCTGTTTTTT | CASSLRGQGGGELFF
TRBJ2-7 | NA | NA | TRBV5-1 | TGCGCCAGCAGCTTAGGGAGCCCCTACGAGCAGTACTTC | CASSLGSPYEQYF
TRBJ1-2 | NA | TRBD1 | TRBV7-2 | TGTGCCAGCAGCCCCTCGACAGGGTTGGACTATGGCTACACCTTC | CASSPSTGLDYGYTF
TRBJ1-6 | NA | TRBD1 | TRBV23-1 | TGCGCCAGCAGTCAATCAGGGGACAGGGCTAATTCACCCCTCCACTTT | CASSQSGDRANSPLHF
TRBJ1-2 | NA | TRBD1 | TRBV5-6 | TGTGCCAGCAGCCGCGGACAGGGGATTTCGGGCTACACCTTC | CASSRGQGISGYTF
TRBJ1-5 | NA | TRBD1 | TRBV6-2/TRBV6-3 | TGTGCCAGCAGCCCGACAGGGAGATACAATCAGCCCCAGCATTTT | CASSPTGRYNQPQHF
TRBJ2-7 | NA | NA | TRBV4-2 | TGTGCCAGCAGCCAAGATCGGAGTTTGGCGGTCGAGCAGTACTTC | CASSQDRSLAVEQYF
TRBJ1-5 | NA | NA | TRBV19 | TGTGCCAGTAAAACCACCGGCCCCCAGGGCGGAGTCAATCAGCCCCAGCATTTT | CASKTTGPQGGVNQPQHF
TRBJ2-6 | NA | NA | TRBV7-9 | TGTGCCAGCAGCCCCACAGGGAATGGGGCCAACGTCCTGACTTTC | CASSPTGNGANVLTF
TRBJ2-7 | NA | TRBD1 | TRBV18 | TGTGCCAGCTCACCATGGGACAGCTCCTACGAGCAGTACTTC | CASSPWDSSYEQYF
TRBJ2-7 | NA | TRBD2 | TRBV5-1 | TGCGCCAGCAGCTATACGGGAGGAGAAGACGAGCAGTACTTC | CASSYTGGEDEQYF